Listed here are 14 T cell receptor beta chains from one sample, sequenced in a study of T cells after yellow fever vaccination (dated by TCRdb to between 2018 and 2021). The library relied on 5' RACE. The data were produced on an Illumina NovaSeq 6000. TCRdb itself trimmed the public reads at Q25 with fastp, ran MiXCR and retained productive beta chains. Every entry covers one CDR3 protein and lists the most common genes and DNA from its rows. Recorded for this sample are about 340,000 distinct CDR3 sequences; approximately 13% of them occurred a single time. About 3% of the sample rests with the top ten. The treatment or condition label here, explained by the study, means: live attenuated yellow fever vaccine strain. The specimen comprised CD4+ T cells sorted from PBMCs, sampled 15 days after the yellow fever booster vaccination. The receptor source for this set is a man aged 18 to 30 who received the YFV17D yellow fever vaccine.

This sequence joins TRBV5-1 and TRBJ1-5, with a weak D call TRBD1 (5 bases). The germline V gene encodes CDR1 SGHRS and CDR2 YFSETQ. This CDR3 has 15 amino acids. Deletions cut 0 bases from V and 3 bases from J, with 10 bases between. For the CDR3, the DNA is TGCGCCAGCAGCTTGGGTCCAGGGAACAATCAGCCCCAGCATTTT. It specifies CASSLGPGNNQPQHF.

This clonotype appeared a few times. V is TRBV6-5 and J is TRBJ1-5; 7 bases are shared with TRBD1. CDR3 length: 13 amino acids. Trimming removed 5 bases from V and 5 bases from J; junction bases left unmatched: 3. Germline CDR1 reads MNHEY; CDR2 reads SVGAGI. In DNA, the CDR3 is TGTGCCAGCAGTATAGACAGGGATCAGCCCCAGCATTTT. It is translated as CASSIDRDQPQHF.

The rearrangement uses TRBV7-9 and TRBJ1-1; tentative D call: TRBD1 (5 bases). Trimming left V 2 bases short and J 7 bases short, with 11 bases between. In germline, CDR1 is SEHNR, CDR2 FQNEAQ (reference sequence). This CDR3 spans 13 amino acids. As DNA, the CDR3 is TGTGCCAGCAGCTTACAGGGTTCGGGTGAAGCTTTCTTT. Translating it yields CASSLQGSGEAFF.

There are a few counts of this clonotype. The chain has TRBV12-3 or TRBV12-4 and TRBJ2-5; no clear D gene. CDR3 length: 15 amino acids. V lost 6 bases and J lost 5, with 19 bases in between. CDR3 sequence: CASRPRTNSRETQYF. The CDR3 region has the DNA TGTGCCAGCAGACCTCGGACCAACTCCCGTGAGACCCAGTACTTC.

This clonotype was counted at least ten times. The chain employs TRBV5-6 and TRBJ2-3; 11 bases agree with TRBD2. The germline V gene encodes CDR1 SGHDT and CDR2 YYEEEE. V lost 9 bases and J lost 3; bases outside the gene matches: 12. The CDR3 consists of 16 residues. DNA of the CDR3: TGTGCCACAAAAAAACTAGCGGGAGATGCAACAGATACGCAGTATTTT. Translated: CATKKLAGDATDTQYF. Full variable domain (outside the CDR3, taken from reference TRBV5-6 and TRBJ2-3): DAGVTQSPTHLIKTRGQQVTLRCSPKSGHDTVSWYQQALGQGPQFIFQYYEEEERQRGNFPDRFSGHQFPNYSSELNVNALLLGDSALYLCATKKLAGDATDTQYFGPGTRLTVL.

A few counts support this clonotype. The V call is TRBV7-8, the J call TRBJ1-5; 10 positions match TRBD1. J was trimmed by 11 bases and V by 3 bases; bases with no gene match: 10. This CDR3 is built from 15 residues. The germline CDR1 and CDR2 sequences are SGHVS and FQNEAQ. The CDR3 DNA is TGTGCCAGCAGCTTGGGACAGGGGTCTCTCGAGGCCCAGCATTTT. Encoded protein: CASSLGQGSLEAQHF. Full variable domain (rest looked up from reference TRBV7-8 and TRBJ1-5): GAGVSQSPRYKVAKRGQDVALRCDPISGHVSLFWYQQALGQGPEFLTYFQNEAQLDKSGLPSDRFFAERPEGSVSTLKIQRTQQEDSAVYLCASSLGQGSLEAQHFGDGTRLSIL.

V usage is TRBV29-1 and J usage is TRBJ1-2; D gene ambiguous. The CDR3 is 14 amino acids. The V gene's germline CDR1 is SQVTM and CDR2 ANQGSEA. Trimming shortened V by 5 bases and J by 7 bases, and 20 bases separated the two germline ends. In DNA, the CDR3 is TGCAGCGTTTTCCCTGGGAAGGCGGGGTCTGGCTACACCTTC. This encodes CSVFPGKAGSGYTF.

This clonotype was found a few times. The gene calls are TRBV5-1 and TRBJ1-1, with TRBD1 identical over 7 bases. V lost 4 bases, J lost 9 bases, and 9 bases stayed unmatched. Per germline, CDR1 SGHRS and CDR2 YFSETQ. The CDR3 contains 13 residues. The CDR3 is CASSPGTQGQAFF. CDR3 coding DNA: TGCGCCAGCAGCCCAGGGACACAGGGGCAAGCTTTCTTT.

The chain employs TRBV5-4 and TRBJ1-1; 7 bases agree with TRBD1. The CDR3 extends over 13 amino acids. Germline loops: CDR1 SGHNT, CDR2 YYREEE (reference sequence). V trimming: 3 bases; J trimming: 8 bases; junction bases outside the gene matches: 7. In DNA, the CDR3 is TGTGCCAGCAGCTCGTGGACAGGAGAGGAAGCTTTCTTT. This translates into CASSSWTGEEAFF.

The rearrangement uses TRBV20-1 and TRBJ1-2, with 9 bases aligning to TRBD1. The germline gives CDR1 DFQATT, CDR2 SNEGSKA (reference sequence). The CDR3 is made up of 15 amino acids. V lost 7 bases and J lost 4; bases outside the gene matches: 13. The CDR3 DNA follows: TGCAGTGTCGCAAACTTCCGGGACAGGGCCTATGGCTACACCTTC. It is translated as CSVANFRDRAYGYTF.

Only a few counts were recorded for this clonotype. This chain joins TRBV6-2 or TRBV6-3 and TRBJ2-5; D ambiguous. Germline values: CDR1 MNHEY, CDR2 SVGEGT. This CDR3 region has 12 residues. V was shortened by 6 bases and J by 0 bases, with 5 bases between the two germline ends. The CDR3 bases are TGTGCCAGCAGCCAGAACCAAGAGACCCAGTACTTC. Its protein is CASSQNQETQYF.

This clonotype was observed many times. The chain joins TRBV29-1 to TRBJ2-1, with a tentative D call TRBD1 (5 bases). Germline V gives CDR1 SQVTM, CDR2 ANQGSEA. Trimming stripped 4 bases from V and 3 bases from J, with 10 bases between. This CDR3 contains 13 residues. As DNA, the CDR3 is TGCAGCGTTGCTCAGGGATTCTACAATGAGCAGTTCTTC. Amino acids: CSVAQGFYNEQFF.

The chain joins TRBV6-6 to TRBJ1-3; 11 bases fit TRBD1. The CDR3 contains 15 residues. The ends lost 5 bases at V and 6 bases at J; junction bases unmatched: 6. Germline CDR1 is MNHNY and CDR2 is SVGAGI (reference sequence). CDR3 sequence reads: CASSPRDRGTNTIYF. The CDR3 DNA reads TGTGCCAGCAGTCCCCGGGACAGGGGGACAAACACCATATATTTT.

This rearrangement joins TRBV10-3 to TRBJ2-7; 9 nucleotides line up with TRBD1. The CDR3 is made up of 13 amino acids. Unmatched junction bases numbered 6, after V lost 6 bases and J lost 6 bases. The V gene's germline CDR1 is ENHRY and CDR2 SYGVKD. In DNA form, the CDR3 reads TGTGCCATCAGGGAGCTGACAGGGGGCGAGCAGTACGTC. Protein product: CAIRELTGGEQYV.